This TCR beta chain was identified during a study of blood T cell repertoires in COVID-19. Study-level information: PBMCs, B-cell-depleted T cells, or T cells provided the cDNA or gDNA that made up the material.

Trimming removed 2 bases from V and 7 bases from J; junction bases left unmatched: 4. The CDR3 is 13 amino acids. In the original processing: Amplification with reference gene primers provided the estimates of nucleated cell counts. Sequencing used immunoSEQ multiplex PCR; TCRdb keeps in-frame clones, though not all of them. V, J and clone size reflect that table, while D and trimming were determined from the DNA. This sample carries around 100,000 clones, roughly 87% of them seen once, and the ten largest clones take more than 4.5%. What was sequenced was peripheral blood. The sequence was collected from a woman aged 50 to 60 with COVID-19, enrolled during active disease. The chain joins TRBV12-3 or TRBV12-4 to TRBJ1-2; 7 positions agree with TRBD1. The CDR3 DNA sequence: TGTGCCAGCAGTTTATTGACAGGGTTTGGCTACACCTTC. The encoded protein is CASSLLTGFGYTF.